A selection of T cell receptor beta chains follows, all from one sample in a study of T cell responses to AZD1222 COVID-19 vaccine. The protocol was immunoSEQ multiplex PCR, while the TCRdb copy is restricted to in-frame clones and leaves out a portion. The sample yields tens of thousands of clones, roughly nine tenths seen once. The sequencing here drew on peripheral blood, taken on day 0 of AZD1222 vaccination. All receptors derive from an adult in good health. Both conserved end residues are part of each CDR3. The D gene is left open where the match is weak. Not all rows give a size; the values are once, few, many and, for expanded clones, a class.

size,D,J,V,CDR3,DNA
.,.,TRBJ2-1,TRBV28,CASSLRRGQQFF,TGTGCCAGCAGTTTAAGGCGTGGGCAGCAGTTCTTC
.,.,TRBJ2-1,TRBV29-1,CSVEGGESANEQFF,TGCAGCGTTGAAGGGGGGGAGTCGGCCAATGAGCAGTTCTTC
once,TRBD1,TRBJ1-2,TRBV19,CARHRHRGTGYTF,TGTGCCAGACACAGACACAGGGGTACTGGCTACACCTTC
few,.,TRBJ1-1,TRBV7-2,CASSLELLPGSLVGAFF,TGTGCCAGCAGCTTAGAATTGCTCCCAGGCTCCCTAGTAGGGGCTTTCTTT
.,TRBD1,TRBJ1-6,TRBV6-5,CASSYRTGSSPLHF,TGTGCCAGCAGTTACAGGACAGGGAGTTCACCCCTCCACTTT
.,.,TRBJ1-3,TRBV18,CASSIADSSGNTIYF,TGTGCCAGCTCAATCGCGGACAGCTCTGGAAACACCATATATTTT
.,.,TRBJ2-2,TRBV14,CASSQVGIWSSDGELFF,TGTGCCAGCAGCCAAGTCGGTATCTGGTCTTCTGACGGGGAGCTGTTTTTT
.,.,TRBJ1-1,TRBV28,CASRLGSANEAFF,TGTGCCAGCAGGTTAGGGTCCGCTAATGAAGCTTTCTTT
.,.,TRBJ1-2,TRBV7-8,CASSLVGGGYTF,TGTGCCAGCAGCTTAGTTGGGGGAGGCTACACCTTC
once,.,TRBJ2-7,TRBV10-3,CAISGRGGSSYEQYF,TGTGCCATCAGTGGGAGGGGGGGAAGCTCCTACGAGCAGTACTTC
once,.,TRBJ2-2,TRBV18,CASSPPQLSGTRFTGELFF,TGTGCCAGCTCACCCCCACAATTGAGTGGTACCCGATTCACCGGGGAGCTGTTTTTT
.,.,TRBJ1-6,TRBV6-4,CASRRPRRSSYNSPLHF,TGTGCCAGCAGGCGGCCGCGAAGAAGCTCCTATAATTCACCCCTCCACTTT
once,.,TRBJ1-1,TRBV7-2,CASSLVQRNTEAFF,TGTGCCAGCAGCTTAGTTCAGCGGAACACTGAAGCTTTCTTT
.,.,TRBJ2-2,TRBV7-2,CASSSGVDGELFF,TGTGCCAGCAGCTCGGGGGTCGACGGGGAGCTGTTTTTT
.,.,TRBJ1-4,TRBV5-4,CASSLEAQDEKLFF,TGTGCCAGCAGCTTGGAGGCTCAGGATGAAAAACTGTTTTTT
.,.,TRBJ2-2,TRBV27,CASRSRGLGITGELFF,TGTGCCAGCAGGTCCAGGGGTTTAGGGATCACCGGGGAGCTGTTTTTT
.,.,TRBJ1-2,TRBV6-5,CASRKQGGAGYTF,TGTGCCAGCCGTAAACAGGGTGGAGCCGGCTACACCTTC
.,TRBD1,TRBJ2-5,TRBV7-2,CASSLGTGPGTQYF,TGTGCCAGCAGCTTAGGGACAGGACCAGGGACCCAGTACTTC
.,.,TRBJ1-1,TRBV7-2,CASSSFDSPYGAFF,TGTGCCAGCAGCTCATTCGACAGCCCGTATGGAGCTTTCTTT
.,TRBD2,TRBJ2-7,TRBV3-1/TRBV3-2,CASSQRTRSYEQYF,TGTGCCAGCAGCCAGAGGACTAGATCCTACGAGCAGTACTTC
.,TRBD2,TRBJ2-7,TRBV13,CASSLRASGRGEQYF,TGTGCCAGCAGCTTACGAGCTAGCGGGAGAGGCGAGCAGTACTTC
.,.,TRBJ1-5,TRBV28,CASSLLAGNQPQHF,TGTGCCAGCAGTCTCCTGGCGGGCAATCAGCCCCAGCATTTT
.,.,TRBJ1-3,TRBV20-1,CKGSSGNTIYF,TGCAAGGGAAGCTCCGGAAACACCATATATTTT
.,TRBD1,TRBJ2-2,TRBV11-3,CASSLVGGSYTGELFF,TGTGCCAGCAGCTTAGTAGGGGGCTCGTACACCGGGGAGCTGTTTTTT
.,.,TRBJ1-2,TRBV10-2,CASTQAGAGYTF,TGCGCCAGCACTCAGGCGGGGGCTGGCTACACCTTC
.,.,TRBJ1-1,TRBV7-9,CASNRPTDSEAFF,TGTGCCAGCAACCGTCCGACAGACTCGGAAGCTTTCTTT
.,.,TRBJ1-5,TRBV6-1,CASSEGRRPQHF,TGTGCCAGCAGTGAAGGGAGAAGGCCCCAGCATTTT
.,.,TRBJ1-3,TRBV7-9,CASSPLVGNLGNTIYF,TGTGCCAGCAGTCCTCTCGTCGGGAACCTTGGAAACACCATATATTTT
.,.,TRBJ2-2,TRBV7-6,CASSLEGHLTGELFF,TGTGCCAGCAGCTTAGAGGGTCATCTCACCGGGGAGCTGTTTTTT
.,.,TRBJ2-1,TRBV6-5,CASSYEGSLSYNEQFF,TGTGCCAGCAGTTACGAAGGGAGCCTCTCCTACAATGAGCAGTTCTTC